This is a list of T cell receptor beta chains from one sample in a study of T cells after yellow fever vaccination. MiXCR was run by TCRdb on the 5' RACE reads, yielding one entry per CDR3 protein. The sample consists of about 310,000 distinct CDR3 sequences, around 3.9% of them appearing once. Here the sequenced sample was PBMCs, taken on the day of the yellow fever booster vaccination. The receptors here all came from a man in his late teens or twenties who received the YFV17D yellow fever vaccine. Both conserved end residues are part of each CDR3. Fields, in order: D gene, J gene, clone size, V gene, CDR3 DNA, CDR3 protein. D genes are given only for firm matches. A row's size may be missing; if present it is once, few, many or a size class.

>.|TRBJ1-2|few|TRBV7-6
TGTGCCAGCAGTTCAGGCCTCGGGACTATAAAACCGGGGGGCTACACCTTC
CASSSGLGTIKPGGYTF
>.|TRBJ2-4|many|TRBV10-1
TGCGCCAGCAGTGAGAATTTGGTCTCTGACATTCAGTACTTC
CASSENLVSDIQYF
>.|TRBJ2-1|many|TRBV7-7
TGTGCCAGCAGCCCGGGGGCCGCCTACAATGAGCAGTTCTTC
CASSPGAAYNEQFF
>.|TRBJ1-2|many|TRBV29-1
TGCAGCGTTGAAGATCAGAGGGATTTCTATGGCTACACCTTC
CSVEDQRDFYGYTF
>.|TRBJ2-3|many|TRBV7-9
TGTGCCAGCAGCTCGGACTACGTGCCTACAGATACGCAGTATTTT
CASSSDYVPTDTQYF
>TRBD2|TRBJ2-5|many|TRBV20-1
TGCAGTGCTAGAGATGCGCGGGGGGCCCAAGAGACCCAGTACTTC
CSARDARGAQETQYF
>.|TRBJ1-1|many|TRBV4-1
TGCGCCAGCAGCCAAGGTTCAAATCTCATGAACACTGAAGCTTTCTTT
CASSQGSNLMNTEAFF
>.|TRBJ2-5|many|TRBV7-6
TGTGCCAGCAGCTTATACAGGGAAAGGAAAGAGACCCAGTACTTC
CASSLYRERKETQYF
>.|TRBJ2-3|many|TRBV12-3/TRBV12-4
TGTGCCAGCAGTTTAACCGGCAGGGGGGCAGATACGCAGTATTTT
CASSLTGRGADTQYF
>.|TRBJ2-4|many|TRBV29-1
TGCAGCTGCGAGGGGGGTAATCACATTCAGTACTTC
CSCEGGNHIQYF
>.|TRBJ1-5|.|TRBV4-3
TGCGCCAGCAGCCAAGATAATCATCAGCCCCAGCATTTT
CASSQDNHQPQHF
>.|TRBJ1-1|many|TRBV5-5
TGTGCCAGCAGCTTGGCGGGGCAAACTGAAGCTTTCTTT
CASSLAGQTEAFF
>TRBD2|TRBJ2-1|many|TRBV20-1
TGCAGTGCTAGAGCCCCCTTGCAGCGGGGAGGGGTTGAGCAGTTCTTC
CSARAPLQRGGVEQFF
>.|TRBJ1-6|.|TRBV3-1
TGTGCCAGCAGCCTTCGGGCGGGCAGGAGCTCCTATAATTCACCCCTCCACTTT
CASSLRAGRSSYNSPLHF
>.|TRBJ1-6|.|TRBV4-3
TGCGCCAGCAGCCAAGGATCTGAAAATTCACCCCTCCACTTT
CASSQGSENSPLHF
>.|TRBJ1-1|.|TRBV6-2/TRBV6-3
TGTGCCAGCAGTTACCGACGCCCGAACACTGAAGCTTTCTTT
CASSYRRPNTEAFF
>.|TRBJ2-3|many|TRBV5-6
TGTGCCAGCAGCTGGGACAACGGGTTTCGCACAGATACGCAGTATTTT
CASSWDNGFRTDTQYF
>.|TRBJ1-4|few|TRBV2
TGTGCCAGCGAGGCGACACGAGCTAATGAAAAACTGTTTTTT
CASEATRANEKLFF
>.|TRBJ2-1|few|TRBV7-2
TGTGCCACCACTACAGGGACGGTGTTGAATGAGCAGTTCTTC
CATTTGTVLNEQFF
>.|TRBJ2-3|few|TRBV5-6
TGTGCCAGCAGCCCGGGTTTCAGGGACGCAGATACGCAGTATTTT
CASSPGFRDADTQYF
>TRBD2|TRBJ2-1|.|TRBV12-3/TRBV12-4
TGTGCCAGCAAGGTGGGCCAGCGGGGGTACAATGAGCAGTTCTTC
CASKVGQRGYNEQFF
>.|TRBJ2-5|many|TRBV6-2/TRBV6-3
TGTGCCAGCAGAACAGGGAGGGAGACCCAGTACTTC
CASRTGRETQYF
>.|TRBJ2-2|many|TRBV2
TGTGCCAGCAGTGAAAGGGGGACCGGGGAGCTGTTTTTT
CASSERGTGELFF
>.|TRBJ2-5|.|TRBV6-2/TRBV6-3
TGTGCCAGCAGTTACGGCGGCGGAGGGGTACAGACCCAGTACTTC
CASSYGGGGVQTQYF
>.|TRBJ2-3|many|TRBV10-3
TGTGCCATCAGTGATATGGGGCGGGGGCCGATCACAGATACGCAGTATTTT
CAISDMGRGPITDTQYF